The 8 T cell receptor beta chains presented below share a single source sample, sequenced in a study of control samples from healthy donors and cancer patients. Produced via immunoSEQ multiplex PCR; TCRdb's table is partial and in-frame only. The sample has over 100,000 clones; around nine tenths are singletons. The sequenced material came from blood. These receptors all come from a human donor in good health. The donor label of this sample is uncertain.

This chain connects TRBV5-5 to TRBJ1-3; D remains ambiguous. The ends were cut back, 0 bases at V and 4 bases at J, with 14 bases in the middle. CDR3 length: 16 amino acids. Germline V gives CDR1 SGHKS, CDR2 YYEKEE (reference sequence). CDR3 DNA sequence: TGTGCCAGCAGCTTGGCCGGGGATTACACCGGAAACACCATATATTTT. Protein sequence: CASSLAGDYTGNTIYF.

The chain employs TRBV7-6 and TRBJ1-3; maybe TRBD1 (6 bases). With 2 bases removed from V and 3 bases from J, the gap between germline ends came to 8 bases. The CDR3 has 14 residues. CDR1 is SGHVS and CDR2 is FNYEAQ in the germline V gene. CDR3 nucleotides: TGTGCCAGCAGCTTAACAGGGTTTGGAAACACCATATATTTT. Residues: CASSLTGFGNTIYF.

About this clone: An end of the junction differs from the germline gene, which may be a read error. The chain is built from TRBV5-1 and TRBJ1-2; possible D gene TRBD1, 5 bases. This CDR3 spans 14 amino acids. CDR1 SGHRS and CDR2 YFSETQ come from the germline V gene. The CDR3 DNA reads TGCGCCAGCAGGTTGGACCTAGGGGCTGCCGGCTACACCTTC. It codes for CASRLDLGAAGYTF.

V gene TRBV5-4 combines with J gene TRBJ1-1; tentative D call: TRBD1 (5 bases). Trimming removed 5 bases at V and 6 bases at J, with 17 bases between. The CDR3 spans 14 residues. CDR1 and CDR2 (germline): SGHNT, YYREEE (reference sequence). The CDR3 sequence: CASSPGLTDPEAFF. DNA of the CDR3: TGTGCCAGCAGTCCGGGACTCACGGACCCTGAAGCTTTCTTT.

The chain recombines TRBV18 with TRBJ1-1; TRBD1 agrees at 7 bases. The CDR3 consists of 19 residues. V dropped 3 bases and J dropped 1; count of bases not matched to a gene: 17. In germline, CDR1 is KGHSH, CDR2 LQKENI. The CDR3, as DNA: TGTGCCAGCTCACCCTACACTGCTAACAGGGGTATCGGGAACACTGAAGCTTTCTTT. It translates to CASSPYTANRGIGNTEAFF.

This chain links TRBV6-1 with TRBJ1-1; maybe TRBD1 (6 bases). Germline V gene data show CDR1 as MNHNS and CDR2 as SASEGT. Trimming cost V 2 bases and J 3 bases, with 13 bases left between them. The CDR3 consists of 15 residues. DNA for the CDR3: TGTGCCAGCAGTGAATGGGGGTCAGGGGACACTGAAGCTTTCTTT. It specifies CASSEWGSGDTEAFF.

The genes are TRBV27 and TRBJ1-2; perhaps TRBD1 as D (5 bases). V gave up 2 bases and J gave up 7 bases, with 14 bases separating them. CDR1 and CDR2 (germline): MNHEY, SMNVEV (reference sequence). The CDR3 is 14 amino acids. The CDR3 reads CASSLGRAYRGYTF. The CDR3, as DNA: TGTGCCAGCAGTTTAGGCAGGGCCTACCGTGGCTACACCTTC.

The J gene is TRBJ1-5, the V gene TRBV7-8, with D hard to call. V shed 5 bases and J shed 7 bases, with 15 bases lying between them. Germline lookup yields CDR1 SGHVS and CDR2 FQNEAQ. This CDR3 is built from 14 residues. Here the CDR3 reads CASSPHQGEQPQHF. CDR3 sequence (DNA): TGTGCCAGCAGCCCACACCAAGGAGAACAGCCCCAGCATTTT.